The entry below gives a single T cell receptor beta chain sequence along with its context. The antigen is not known. The sample is drawn from a study of OX40 agonist ivuxolimab in advanced cancers. Looking at the study overall: Antecedent anti-PD-1, anti-PD-L1 or anti-CTLA-4 therapy was permissible, with 30% to 50% having received some.

The study's findings and limits: Circulating CD4+ and CD8+ T cells showed clonal expansion by week 6 at 0.1 to 3.0 mg/kg.

The V end lost 0 bases, the J end lost 1 base, and 12 bases lay between the germline ends. This CDR3 region has 17 residues. Germline V lookup: CDR1 SGHTA, CDR2 FQGNSA. Assay used: immunoSEQ multiplex PCR; TCRdb lists only in-frame clones, some missing. Among around 40,000 clones listed, approximately 86% were seen once. The material was CD4+ or CD8+ T cells sorted from blood, obtained in a trial of the OX40 agonist ivuxolimab. The receptor was isolated from an adult with an advanced solid tumor such as melanoma, head and neck, liver or kidney cancer. The rearrangement links TRBV7-2 to TRBJ2-2; a possible D gene is TRBD1 (5 bases). The CDR3 loop reads CASSLASGQMNTGELFF. The CDR3 region has the DNA TGTGCCAGCAGCTTAGCGTCTGGACAAATGAACACCGGGGAGCTGTTTTTT.